The source of this T cell receptor beta chain is a study of T cell responses to AZD1222 COVID-19 vaccine. Study information: Second doses that came at about 4 or about 12 weeks were put together.

Sequencing used immunoSEQ multiplex PCR; TCRdb keeps in-frame clones, though not all of them. Among about 78,000 clones listed, roughly 80% were seen once. In germline, CDR1 is SGDLS, CDR2 YYNGEE. The CDR3 has 15 residues. Trimming cost V 0 bases and J 0 bases, with 7 bases left between them. Worth noting for this clone: Its target is not known.

Study conclusions and caveats: Most donors were white British, females outnumbered males, and clonal diversity was possibly underestimated. Dominant at 160-218 and 743-854, vaccine-associated CD4 TCRs also spanned spike. With two AZD1222 doses given, Spike-specific TCR breadth and depth both rose.

The rearrangement joins TRBV9 to TRBJ2-1; D unresolved. Sequenced material: peripheral blood, taken on day 0 of AZD1222 vaccination. This receptor was taken from an adult in good health. The CDR3 is CASSVVVGSYNEQFF. DNA for the CDR3: TGTGCCAGCAGCGTAGTGGTGGGCTCCTACAATGAGCAGTTCTTC.